The rows below give T cell receptor beta chains drawn from one sample of a study of graft-versus-host responses after intestinal transplantation. What these receptors recognize is not known. Assay: immunoSEQ multiplex PCR; the TCRdb copy retains only in-frame clones and omits some. The sample shows over 75,000 clones, about 90% of them seen only once. Material: unstimulated CD8+ T cells sorted from spleen or lymph node cells, obtained before transplant. The receptors come from a human donor who was the organ donor for an intestinal transplant. The CDR3 runs from the conserved cysteine through the conserved F or W. A D gene is named only where the DNA matches it firmly.

j_call: TRBJ1-5; cdr3_length: 12; d_call: .; v_call: TRBV4-1; cdr3_aa: CASSQGGEPQHF; cdr3_nt: TGCGCCAGCAGCCAAGGGGGAGAGCCCCAGCATTTT
j_call: TRBJ2-7; cdr3_length: 14; d_call: TRBD1; v_call: TRBV5-1; cdr3_aa: CASSLVKGQTEQYF; cdr3_nt: TGCGCCAGCAGCTTGGTAAAGGGACAGACCGAGCAGTACTTC
j_call: TRBJ2-1; cdr3_length: 16; d_call: TRBD2; v_call: TRBV7-2; cdr3_aa: CASSRMTSGRATEQFF; cdr3_nt: TGTGCCAGCAGCCGCATGACTAGCGGGAGGGCAACTGAGCAGTTCTTC
j_call: TRBJ1-1; cdr3_length: 14; d_call: .; v_call: TRBV27; cdr3_aa: CASSLTVMNTEAFF; cdr3_nt: TGTGCCAGCAGTCTTACAGTAATGAACACTGAAGCTTTCTTT
j_call: TRBJ2-1; cdr3_length: 15; d_call: TRBD1; v_call: TRBV19; cdr3_aa: CASTPPDRMNNEQFF; cdr3_nt: TGTGCCAGTACCCCACCGGACAGGATGAACAATGAGCAGTTCTTC
j_call: TRBJ2-1; cdr3_length: 12; d_call: .; v_call: TRBV29-1; cdr3_aa: CSVVTVRNEQFF; cdr3_nt: TGCAGCGTTGTAACAGTTCGTAATGAGCAGTTCTTC
j_call: TRBJ2-7; cdr3_length: 15; d_call: TRBD1; v_call: TRBV2; cdr3_aa: CASLNYGQGSEEQYF; cdr3_nt: TGTGCCAGCCTCAACTATGGACAGGGTAGTGAAGAGCAGTACTTC
j_call: TRBJ1-1; cdr3_length: 12; d_call: .; v_call: TRBV5-5; cdr3_aa: CASSLFGTEAFF; cdr3_nt: TGTGCCAGCAGCTTGTTCGGCACTGAAGCTTTCTTT
j_call: TRBJ2-1; cdr3_length: 12; d_call: .; v_call: TRBV28; cdr3_aa: CATSGYYNEQFF; cdr3_nt: TGTGCCACCTCAGGGTACTACAATGAGCAGTTCTTC
j_call: TRBJ2-7; cdr3_length: 11; d_call: .; v_call: TRBV6-5; cdr3_aa: CASSYAYEQYF; cdr3_nt: TGTGCCAGCAGTTACGCGTACGAGCAGTACTTC